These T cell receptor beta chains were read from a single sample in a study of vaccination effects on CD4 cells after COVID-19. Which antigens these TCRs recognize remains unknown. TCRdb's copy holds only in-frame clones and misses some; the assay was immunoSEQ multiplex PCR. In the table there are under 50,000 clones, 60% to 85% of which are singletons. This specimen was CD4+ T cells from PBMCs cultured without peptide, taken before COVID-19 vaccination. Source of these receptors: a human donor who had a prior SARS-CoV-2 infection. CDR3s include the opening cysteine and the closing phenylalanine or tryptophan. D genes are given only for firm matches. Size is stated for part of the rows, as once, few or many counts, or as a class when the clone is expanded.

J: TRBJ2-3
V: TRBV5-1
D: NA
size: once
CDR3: CASSLAVGGQDTQYF
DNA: TGCGCCAGCAGCTTGGCCGTTGGGGGGCAAGATACGCAGTATTTT

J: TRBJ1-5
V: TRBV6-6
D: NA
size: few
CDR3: CASRPSLVWVASNQPQHF
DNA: TGTGCCAGCCGTCCCTCACTGGTGTGGGTAGCGAGCAATCAGCCCCAGCATTTT

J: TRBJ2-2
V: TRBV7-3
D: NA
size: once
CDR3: CASSSKSTGSGTGELFF
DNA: TGTGCCAGCAGCTCGAAGTCAACAGGGAGTGGCACCGGGGAGCTGTTTTTT

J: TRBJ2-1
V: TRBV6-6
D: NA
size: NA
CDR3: CASSPRRIPLDEQFF
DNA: TGTGCCAGCAGTCCCCGTCGGATTCCCCTCGATGAGCAGTTCTTC

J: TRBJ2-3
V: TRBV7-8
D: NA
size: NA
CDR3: CASSLIGLDTQYF
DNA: TGTGCCAGCAGCTTGATCGGGCTGGATACGCAGTATTTT

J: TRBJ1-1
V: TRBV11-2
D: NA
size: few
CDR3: CASSLHMNTEAFF
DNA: TGTGCCAGCAGCTTACACATGAACACTGAAGCTTTCTTT

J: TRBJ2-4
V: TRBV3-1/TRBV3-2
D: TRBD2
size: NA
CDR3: CASSQEPGLAGRNIQYF
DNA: TGTGCCAGCAGCCAAGAGCCCGGACTAGCGGGAAGAAACATTCAGTACTTC

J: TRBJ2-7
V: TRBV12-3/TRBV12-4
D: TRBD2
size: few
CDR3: CASSYSGSIGQYF
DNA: TGTGCCAGCAGTTATAGCGGGAGTATCGGGCAGTACTTC

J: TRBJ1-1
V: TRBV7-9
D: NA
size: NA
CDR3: CASSLAGGNTEAFF
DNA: TGTGCCAGCAGCTTAGCGGGGGGGAACACTGAAGCTTTCTTT

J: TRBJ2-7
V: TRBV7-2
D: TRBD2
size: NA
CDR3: CASSLRITGGEQYF
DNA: TGTGCCAGCAGCTTACGTATTACGGGGGGTGAGCAGTACTTC

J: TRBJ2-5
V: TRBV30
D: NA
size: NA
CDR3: CAWSVLSETQYF
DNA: TGTGCCTGGAGTGTATTATCGGAGACCCAGTACTTC

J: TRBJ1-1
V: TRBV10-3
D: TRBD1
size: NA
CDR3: CATLLGQGNTEAFF
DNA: TGTGCCACCTTGTTGGGACAGGGTAACACTGAAGCTTTCTTT

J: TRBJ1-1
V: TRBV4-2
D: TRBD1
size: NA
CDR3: CASSHEGTGLWAFF
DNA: TGTGCCAGCAGCCATGAAGGGACAGGGCTTTGGGCTTTCTTT

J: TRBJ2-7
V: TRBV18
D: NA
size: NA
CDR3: CASSPHEGAYEQYF
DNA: TGTGCCAGCTCACCCCACGAGGGGGCCTACGAGCAGTACTTC

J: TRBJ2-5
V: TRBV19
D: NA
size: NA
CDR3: CASSRQRQETQYF
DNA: TGTGCCAGTTCCAGACAGCGCCAAGAGACCCAGTACTTC

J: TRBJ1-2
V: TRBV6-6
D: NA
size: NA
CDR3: CASSFTGTAGYTF
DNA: TGTGCCAGCAGTTTCACCGGGACGGCGGGCTACACCTTC